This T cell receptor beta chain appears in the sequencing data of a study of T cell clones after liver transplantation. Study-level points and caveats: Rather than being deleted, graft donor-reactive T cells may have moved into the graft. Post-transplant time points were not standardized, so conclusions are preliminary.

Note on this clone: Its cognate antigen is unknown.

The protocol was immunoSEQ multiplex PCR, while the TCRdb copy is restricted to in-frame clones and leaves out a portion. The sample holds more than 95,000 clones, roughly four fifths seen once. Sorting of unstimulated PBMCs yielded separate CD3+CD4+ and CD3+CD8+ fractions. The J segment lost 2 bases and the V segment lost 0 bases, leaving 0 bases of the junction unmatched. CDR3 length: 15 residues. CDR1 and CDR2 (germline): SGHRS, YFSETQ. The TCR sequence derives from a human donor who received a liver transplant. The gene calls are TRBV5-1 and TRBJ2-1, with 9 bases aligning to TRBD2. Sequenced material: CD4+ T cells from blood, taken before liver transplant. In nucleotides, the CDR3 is TGCGCCAGCAGCTTGGCTAGCGGGACCTACAATGAGCAGTTCTTC. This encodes CASSLASGTYNEQFF.